This T cell receptor (beta chain) was profiled in a study of cytotoxic CD8 clonotypes in ibrutinib-treated CLL. Study information: Response sampling came at median 12 months of treatment, ranging about 6 to 40 months. General observations from the study: Researchers report that baseline clonality outpaced age-matched healthy donors and tracked circulating CD8+ T-cell counts.

Of note for this clone: Its cognate antigen is unknown.

The CDR3 sequence is 15 residues long. V shed 5 bases and J shed 1 base, with 15 bases lying between them. Germline V gene data show CDR1 as SGHTA and CDR2 as FQGTGA. Only in-frame clones appear in the TCRdb table, and some are missing; sequencing was by immunoSEQ multiplex PCR. The table shows hundreds of thousands of clones, with 70% to 75% occurring only once. The sample here was PBMCs, taken after 12 months of ibrutinib treatment. The source is a human donor with chronic lymphocytic leukemia. The rearrangement joins TRBV7-3 to TRBJ2-7; possible D gene TRBD1, 5 bases. The CDR3 sequence: CASSTRTHPSYEQYF. CDR3 sequence (DNA): TGTGCCAGCAGCACTCGGACACATCCTTCCTACGAGCAGTACTTC.